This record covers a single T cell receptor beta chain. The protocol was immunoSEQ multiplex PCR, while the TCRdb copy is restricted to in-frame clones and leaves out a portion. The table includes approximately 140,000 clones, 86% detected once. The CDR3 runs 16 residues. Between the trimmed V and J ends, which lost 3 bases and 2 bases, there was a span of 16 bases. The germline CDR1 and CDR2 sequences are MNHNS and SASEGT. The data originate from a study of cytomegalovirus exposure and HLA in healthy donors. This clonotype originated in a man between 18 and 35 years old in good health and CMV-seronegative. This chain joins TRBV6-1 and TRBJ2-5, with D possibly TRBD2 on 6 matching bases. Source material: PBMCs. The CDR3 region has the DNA TGTGCCAGCAGTGATAGGAGTCGGGGGATTCAAGAGACCCAGTACTTC. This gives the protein CASSDRSRGIQETQYF.